This T cell receptor (beta chain) was recorded in a study of blood T cell repertoires in COVID-19. On the study more broadly: Italy, Spain and the United States were the sources of the convalescent and acute COVID-19 samples. T cells, B-cell-depleted T cells, or PBMCs provided the cDNA or gDNA that served as material.

V was cut by 6 bases and J by 5 bases, with 10 bases left in between. The CDR3 is 12 residues long. CDR1 and CDR2 (germline): SGHNT, YENEEA. Data came from immunoSEQ multiplex PCR; TCRdb stores just in-frame clones and leaves some out. The table has under 250,000 clones, 70% to 90% seen once; the top ten hold 10% to 14%. Across 24 US areas, participants ranged in age from about 18 to 100 years. Cohorts were determined from participant-reported clinical history. Sequenced material: PBMCs or T cells enriched from blood (not recorded which). This rearrangement joins TRBV11-3 to TRBJ2-5; the D gene is possibly TRBD1 (5 bases). The receptor comes from a man between 25 and 39 years old who had recovered from COVID-19. This CDR3 reads CASRGRDETQYF. The CDR3 DNA reads TGTGCCAGCAGGGGCAGGGATGAGACCCAGTACTTC.